This entry lists 25 T cell receptor beta chains sequenced from one sample in a study of blood T cell repertoires in COVID-19. Using immunoSEQ multiplex PCR, the repertoire was profiled, and TCRdb retains in-frame clones only, with some absent. The repertoire includes around 280,000 clones, roughly 87% of them detected once, and 2% to 2.5% sits in the top ten. Sequencing was performed on peripheral blood. All receptors come from a woman aged 45-65 years who had recovered from COVID-19.

The chain employs TRBV28 and TRBJ2-5; D is uncertain. Trimming took off 3 bases at V and 2 bases at J, with 10 bases between the two ends. CDR3 length equals 14 residues. Germline CDR1 is MDHEN and CDR2 is SYDVKM. In nucleotides, the CDR3 is TGTGCCAGCAGTTTGAGGCAGCTTCAAGAGACCCAGTACTTC. Protein: CASSLRQLQETQYF.

The sample holds one count of this clone. The rearrangement joins TRBV28 to TRBJ2-1, with TRBD2 identical over 7 bases. The CDR3 loop spans 14 amino acids. Germline V CDR1 and CDR2: MDHEN, SYDVKM. V gave up 3 bases and J gave up 12 bases; unmatched junction bases: 11. CDR3 in DNA: TGTGCCAGCAGTTTTGGCGGATTTGGGGGGGGGCAGTTCTTC. Amino acids: CASSFGGFGGGQFF.

Note on this clone: One end of the junction does not line up with germline, which may come from a read error. This chain joins TRBV28 and TRBJ1-4; 9 bases fit TRBD1. CDR3 length: 11 amino acids. Per the germline V gene, CDR1 is MDHEN and CDR2 is SYDVKM. The CDR3 protein is CASQAGTGRVF. CDR3 in DNA: TGTGCCAGCCAAGCCGGGACAGGGAGGGTTTTT.

This rearrangement joins TRBV4-3 to TRBJ1-5; D is perhaps TRBD1 (5 bases). Germline-derived CDR1 and CDR2 are LGHNA and YSLEER. This CDR3 region has 18 residues. Trimming took 1 base from V and 2 from J, leaving 18 bases between them. The CDR3 sequence: CASSQVWRGGRGNQPQHF. CDR3 DNA sequence: TGCGCCAGCAGCCAAGTTTGGCGGGGGGGAAGGGGCAATCAGCCCCAGCATTTT.

Here the CDR3 reads CASSTRQGSLYGYTF. CDR3 DNA sequence: TGTGCCAGCAGTACCCGACAGGGATCATTATATGGCTACACCTTC. The chain uses TRBV3-1 (or the pseudogene TRBV3-2) and TRBJ1-2; 7 nucleotides line up with TRBD1. V was clipped by 6 bases and J by 5 bases; unmatched bases: 12. From germline, CDR1 is LGHDT and CDR2 YNNKEL (reference sequence). The CDR3 is 15 residues long.

The chain uses TRBV7-2 and TRBJ2-1; 7 nucleotides agree with TRBD2. Germline V gene sequence: CDR1 SGHTA, CDR2 FQGNSA. The CDR3 totals 15 residues. The V segment lost 5 bases and the J segment 6 bases; nucleotides outside the gene matches: 10. The CDR3 sequence: CASSQTASGPNEQFF. The CDR3 nucleotides read TGTGCCAGCAGCCAGACAGCTAGCGGCCCCAATGAGCAGTTCTTC.

The V call is TRBV11-2, the J call TRBJ2-7; TRBD2 matches 7 bases. Per the germline V gene, CDR1 is SGHAT and CDR2 is FQNNGV. Trimming took 5 bases from V and 7 from J; bases not matched to a gene: 11. The CDR3 sequence is 14 residues long. The CDR3 protein is CASSPSGPWGEQYF. The CDR3 DNA is TGTGCCAGCAGCCCTAGCGGCCCTTGGGGGGAGCAGTACTTC.

This rearrangement joins TRBV4-2 to TRBJ2-1; TRBD2 agrees at 7 bases. Germline V gives CDR1 LGHNA, CDR2 YNFKEQ. The junction had 11 bases not matched to a gene; V was cut back by 1 base and J by 8 bases. The CDR3 sequence is 16 residues long. CDR3 in amino acids: CASSQGPGRNQYEQFF. The DNA of the CDR3 is TGTGCCAGCAGCCAAGGGCCCGGGAGGAATCAGTATGAGCAGTTCTTC.

The rearrangement joins TRBV4-2 to TRBJ1-4, with D maybe TRBD1 (5 bases). Germline assignment: CDR1 LGHNA and CDR2 YNFKEQ. The CDR3 runs to 16 residues. Trimming removed 1 base from V and 6 bases from J, with 15 bases in between. The CDR3, as DNA: TGTGCCAGCAGCCAAGTTCATAGGGGCCTTGATGAAAAACTGTTTTTT. This codes for CASSQVHRGLDEKLFF.

V and J are TRBV19 and TRBJ2-5; 10 nucleotides agree with TRBD2. CDR1 and CDR2 from the germline V gene are LNHDA and SQIVND (reference sequence). The CDR3 length is 15 residues. With 5 bases clipped from V and 5 bases from J, the junction kept 8 bases outside the gene matches. In DNA, the CDR3 is TGTGCCAGTAGTCGACTAGCGGGCCGCGTGGAGACCCAGTACTTC. Its protein product is CASSRLAGRVETQYF.

This clone has a handful of counts. The chain uses TRBV4-1 and TRBJ1-2; TRBD1 agrees at 8 bases. V shed 2 bases and J 3 bases; nucleotides not matched to a gene: 2. Germline CDR1 MGHRA, CDR2 YSYEKL. This CDR3 region has 14 residues. The CDR3 loop reads CASSQSGGYYGYTF. CDR3 bases: TGCGCCAGCAGCCAATCAGGGGGCTACTATGGCTACACCTTC.

Here the CDR3 reads CASSSGTGVSGANVLTF. In DNA form, the CDR3 reads TGCGCCAGCAGCTCCGGTACAGGGGTATCTGGGGCCAACGTCCTGACTTTC. The chain uses TRBV5-1 and TRBJ2-6; 7 nucleotides agree with TRBD1. Per the germline V gene, CDR1 is SGHRS and CDR2 is YFSETQ. The junction had 7 bases not matched to a gene; V was cut back by 3 bases and J by 1 base. This CDR3 is built from 17 residues.

The chain links TRBV29-1 to TRBJ1-5; tentative D call: TRBD1 (6 bases). The V end lost 8 bases, the J end lost 2 bases, and 13 bases lay between the germline ends. The CDR3 contains 13 residues. Germline lookup yields CDR1 SQVTM and CDR2 ANQGSEA. CDR3 region: CSFAGAGNQPQHF. CDR3 coding DNA: TGCAGCTTCGCAGGGGCGGGCAATCAGCCCCAGCATTTT.

The rearrangement links TRBV29-1 to TRBJ2-3; D is possibly TRBD1 (6 bases). This CDR3 comprises 14 residues. The V end lost 6 bases, the J end lost 0 bases, and 13 bases lay between the germline ends. Per the germline V gene, CDR1 is SQVTM and CDR2 is ANQGSEA. CDR3 in amino acids: CSVATGSSTDTQYF. In nucleotides, the CDR3 is TGCAGCGTGGCTACAGGGAGTAGCACAGATACGCAGTATTTT.

The genes are TRBV5-1 and TRBJ2-3; D not certain. The CDR3 totals 14 residues. V shed 0 bases and J shed 2 bases, with 7 bases lying between them. CDR1 SGHRS and CDR2 YFSETQ come from the germline V gene. CDR3 residues: CASSLEQLTDTQYF. The CDR3 nucleotides are TGCGCCAGCAGCTTGGAACAGCTCACAGATACGCAGTATTTT.

The V gene is TRBV7-9, the J gene TRBJ1-1; D is perhaps TRBD1 (5 bases). Trimming took 5 bases from V and 6 from J, leaving 10 bases between them. Germline assignment: CDR1 SEHNR and CDR2 FQNEAQ (reference sequence). The CDR3 has 12 residues. CDR3 region: CASSVRVSEAFF. The CDR3 DNA sequence: TGTGCCAGCAGCGTCAGGGTCTCTGAAGCTTTCTTT.

The rearrangement joins TRBV7-9 to TRBJ2-7, with 12 bases identical to TRBD2. Germline trimming cut 5 bases from V and 1 base from J; bases unmatched to any gene: 3. The germline gives CDR1 SEHNR, CDR2 FQNEAQ (reference sequence). The CDR3 covers 15 residues. This CDR3 is CASSPTSGRSYEQYF. DNA for the CDR3: TGTGCCAGCAGCCCAACTAGCGGGAGGTCCTACGAGCAGTACTTC.

This clone showed up just a few times. The rearrangement links TRBV7-2 to TRBJ1-4; maybe TRBD1 (6 bases). Trimming shortened V by 5 bases and J by 7 bases, and 17 bases separated the two germline ends. Germline CDR1 and CDR2: SGHTA and FQGNSA. The CDR3 length is 15 residues. The CDR3 sequence is CASSAEGGQGEKLFF. The CDR3 DNA follows: TGTGCCAGCAGCGCCGAGGGGGGGCAGGGTGAAAAACTGTTTTTT.

This chain uses TRBV27 with TRBJ1-2; no clear D. The germline V and J ends were trimmed by 3 bases and 5 bases, with 13 bases remaining between them. The CDR3 consists of 14 residues. CDR1 is MNHEY, CDR2 SMNVEV, per germline (reference sequence). CDR3 sequence (DNA): TGTGCCAGCAGTTTCGGAGGCGGCTATTATGGCTACACCTTC. Protein sequence: CASSFGGGYYGYTF.

The chain combines TRBV7-9 with TRBJ2-2, with 7 bases that match TRBD1. There are 16 residues in the CDR3. Losses at the gene ends were 5 bases for V and 11 bases for J; bases not matched to a gene: 17. Germline V gives CDR1 SEHNR, CDR2 FQNEAQ (reference sequence). Here the CDR3 DNA reads TGTGCCAGCAGCGCCAGGACAGGTCAAGACCCCTTTGAGCTGTTTTTT. Its translation: CASSARTGQDPFELFF.

The chain uses TRBV20-1 and TRBJ1-5, with 10 bases that match TRBD1. The V gene end was trimmed by 3 bases and the J gene end by 4 bases; junction bases not matched to a gene: 3. The CDR3 is 14 amino acids. Germline CDR1 and CDR2: DFQATT and SNEGSKA (reference sequence). CDR3 sequence: CSASGGQGNQPQHF. In DNA, the CDR3 is TGCAGTGCTAGTGGGGGACAGGGGAATCAGCCCCAGCATTTT.

The chain joins TRBV7-2 to TRBJ2-1; TRBD1 aligns across 7 bases. The germline V gene has CDR1 SGHTA and CDR2 FQGNSA. The V segment lost 4 bases and the J segment 8 bases; nucleotides outside the gene matches: 8. This CDR3 region has 14 residues. CDR3 amino acids: CASSSYRGSDEQFF. The CDR3 bases are TGTGCCAGCAGCTCATACAGGGGATCAGATGAGCAGTTCTTC.

The chain combines TRBV6-2 or TRBV6-3 with TRBJ2-6, with 10 bases aligning to TRBD1. Germline values: CDR1 MNHEY, CDR2 SVGEGT. V shed 6 bases, J shed 0 bases, and the junction held 5 bases outside the gene matches. The CDR3 loop spans 17 amino acids. Written as DNA, the CDR3 is TGTGCCAGCAGCAGACAGGGGGCGAACTCTGGGGCCAACGTCCTGACTTTC. Its translation is CASSRQGANSGANVLTF.

The V call is TRBV4-2, the J call TRBJ2-3, with TRBD2 matching over 12 bases. Germline V CDR1 and CDR2: LGHNA, YNFKEQ. J lost 3 bases, V lost 4 bases, and 5 bases had no gene match. The CDR3 covers 16 residues. The CDR3 DNA is TGTGCCAGCAGCCGTTTCGGGACTAGCGGGACAGATACGCAGTATTTT. Protein product: CASSRFGTSGTDTQYF.

The rearrangement links TRBV4-1 to TRBJ2-7, with unresolved D. V lost 0 bases and J 3 bases, leaving 6 bases between the germline ends. This CDR3 contains 13 residues. The V gene's germline CDR1 is MGHRA and CDR2 YSYEKL. The CDR3 region has the DNA TGCGCCAGCAGCCAAGAACTAAGCTACGAGCAGTACTTC. Protein sequence: CASSQELSYEQYF.